This entry lists 18 T cell receptor beta chains sequenced from one sample in a study of cytomegalovirus exposure and HLA in healthy donors. PCR involved 60 Vbeta and 13 Jbeta primers. This table comes from immunoSEQ multiplex PCR, and its TCRdb copy is limited to in-frame clones, with some not included. The sample lists fewer than 250,000 clones; approximately 86% were seen once. The sample consisted of PBMCs. These receptors all stem from a young woman in good health and CMV-seronegative.

This chain links TRBV5-1 with TRBJ2-2; D ambiguous. CDR1 is SGHRS, CDR2 YFSETQ, per germline. The ends were cut back, 6 bases at V and 0 bases at J, with 6 bases in the middle. The CDR3 covers 13 residues. Written as DNA, the CDR3 is TGCGCCAGCATGTATTCGAACACCGGGGAGCTGTTTTTT. This codes for CASMYSNTGELFF.

The CDR3 sequence: CASSPGGSLKTEAFF. The CDR3 coding sequence is TGTGCCAGCTCACCTGGGGGGTCTCTCAAAACTGAAGCTTTCTTT. The J gene is TRBJ1-1, the V gene TRBV18; possibly TRBD1 for D (5 bases). Trimming removed 3 bases at V and 5 bases at J, with 16 bases between. The germline CDR1 and CDR2 sequences are KGHSH and LQKENI. CDR3 length: 15 amino acids.

This chain joins TRBV27 and TRBJ1-1, with D perhaps TRBD1 (6 bases). V was trimmed by 5 bases and J by 6 bases, leaving 10 bases between them. The CDR3 spans 12 residues. CDR1 MNHEY and CDR2 SMNVEV come from the germline V gene (reference sequence). Written as DNA, the CDR3 is TGTGCCAGCAGTAGACCAGGGGCTGAAGCTTTCTTT. This gives the protein CASSRPGAEAFF.

This clone was seen only once. CDR3: CASSLGRGTNYGYTF. The DNA of the CDR3 is TGCGCCAGCAGCTTGGGTAGGGGGACCAACTATGGCTACACCTTC. V usage is TRBV5-1 and J usage is TRBJ1-2, with D possibly TRBD1 on 6 matching bases. Germline V gene lookup returns CDR1 SGHRS and CDR2 YFSETQ. The CDR3 spans 15 residues. Trimming stripped 0 bases from V and 2 bases from J, with 11 bases between.

V gene TRBV7-9 combines with J gene TRBJ1-2, with D possibly matching TRBD1 (5 bases). The germline V gene has CDR1 SEHNR and CDR2 FQNEAQ (reference sequence). The V end was cut by 1 base, the J end by 7 bases, with 10 bases between. This CDR3 has 13 residues. CDR3 bases: TGTGCCAGCAGCTTAGAATCAGGGCTTGGCTACACCTTC. Translation gives CASSLESGLGYTF. The whole variable domain, filled in from reference TRBV7-9 and TRBJ1-2, reads DTGVSQNPRHKITKRGQNVTFRCDPISEHNRLYWYRQTLGQGPEFLTYFQNEAQLEKSRLLSDRFSAERPKGSFSTLEIQRTEQGDSAMYLCASSLESGLGYTFGSGTRLTVV.

The V gene is TRBV30, the J gene TRBJ1-2, with D possibly matching TRBD1 (5 bases). The germline V and J ends were trimmed by 3 bases and 6 bases, with 17 bases remaining between them. The CDR3 runs 14 residues. Per germline, CDR1 GTSNPN and CDR2 SVGIG (reference sequence). The CDR3 sequence is CAWSRWGVEDGYTF. The CDR3 DNA sequence: TGTGCCTGGAGCAGATGGGGGGTGGAAGATGGCTACACCTTC.

This rearrangement joins TRBV10-3 to TRBJ1-1, with 7 bases matching TRBD1. CDR1 is ENHRY, CDR2 SYGVKD, per germline. Trimming took 6 bases from V and 1 from J; bases not matched to a gene: 2. There are 13 residues in the CDR3. The CDR3 bases are TGTGCCATCAGACGACAGGGGAACACTGAAGCTTTCTTT. Translated: CAIRRQGNTEAFF.

CDR3 region: CASSRGTESSYEQYF. CDR3 coding DNA: TGCGCCAGCTCTAGGGGCACGGAGTCCTCCTACGAGCAGTACTTC. The chain uses TRBV10-2 and TRBJ2-7; perhaps TRBD1 as D (5 bases). CDR3 length equals 15 residues. Trimming pared 8 bases from V and 0 bases from J, leaving 17 bases between. CDR1 is WSHSY and CDR2 is SAAADI in the germline V gene.

The rearrangement links TRBV6-1 to TRBJ2-7; 8 bases agree with TRBD1. Per the germline V gene, CDR1 is MNHNS and CDR2 is SASEGT. V gave up 6 bases and J gave up 4 bases; unmatched junction bases: 2. This CDR3 is built from 12 residues. Written as DNA, the CDR3 is TGTGCCAGCAGGGGGACAGGATACGAGCAGTACTTC. It codes for CASRGTGYEQYF.

J is TRBJ2-5 and V is TRBV4-3; weak D call: TRBD2 (6 bases). This CDR3 contains 15 residues. Germline lookup yields CDR1 LGHNA and CDR2 YSLEER. Trimming stripped 3 bases from V and 3 bases from J, with 14 bases between. CDR3 DNA: TGCGCCAGCAGCCAGAGAACTGGGACTGAAGAGACCCAGTACTTC. Its translation is CASSQRTGTEETQYF.

The chain is built from TRBV5-1 and TRBJ2-1; 8 bases align to TRBD1. With 4 bases clipped from V and 0 bases from J, the junction kept 15 bases outside the gene matches. CDR3 length: 19 residues. In germline, CDR1 is SGHRS, CDR2 YFSETQ. In nucleotides, the CDR3 is TGCGCCAGCAGCGGACAGGGCTCTAGCGCCCTGAGCTCCTACAATGAGCAGTTCTTC. Protein: CASSGQGSSALSSYNEQFF. The variable domain in full, completed from reference TRBV5-1 and TRBJ2-1, reads KAGVTQTPRYLIKTRGQQVTLSCSPISGHRSVSWYQQTPGQGLQFLFEYFSETQRNKGNFPGRFSGRQFSNSRSEMNVSTLELGDSALYLCASSGQGSSALSSYNEQFFGPGTRLTVL.

This clone was counted only a few times. The chain is built from TRBV2 and TRBJ1-1; 9 nucleotides match TRBD1. The CDR3 is 13 residues long. Germline V gene sequence: CDR1 SNHLY, CDR2 FYNNEI. Trimming removed 6 bases from V and 4 bases from J; junction bases left unmatched: 3. The CDR3, as DNA: TGTGCCAGCAGAGGACAGGGGACCACTGAAGCTTTCTTT. It yields the protein CASRGQGTTEAFF.

The V call is TRBV18, the J call TRBJ2-5; TRBD2 aligns across 12 bases. Germline loops: CDR1 KGHSH, CDR2 LQKENI. CDR3 length equals 17 residues. Unmatched junction bases numbered 12, after V lost 5 bases and J lost 5 bases. Here the CDR3 reads CASSARTSGKRGETQYF. The CDR3, as DNA: TGTGCCAGCTCAGCTCGGACTAGCGGGAAAAGGGGGGAGACCCAGTACTTC.

The genes are TRBV19 and TRBJ1-5, with 8 bases fitting TRBD1. CDR1 is LNHDA and CDR2 is SQIVND in the germline V gene (reference sequence). V gave up 4 bases and J gave up 6 bases; unmatched junction bases: 8. CDR3 length: 15 amino acids. CDR3 sequence: CASSNHHGQGQPQHF. CDR3 DNA sequence: TGTGCCAGTAGTAACCATCACGGACAGGGTCAGCCCCAGCATTTT. The complete variable domain, with remaining parts taken from reference TRBV19 and TRBJ1-5, reads DGGITQSPKYLFRKEGQNVTLSCEQNLNHDAMYWYRQDPGQGLRLIYYSQIVNDFQKGDIAEGYSVSREKKESFPLTVTSAQKNPTAFYLCASSNHHGQGQPQHFGDGTRLSIL.

A few counts support this clone. The chain couples TRBV25-1 to TRBJ1-4, with D possibly TRBD1 on 6 matching bases. V was shortened by 2 bases and J by 4 bases, with 14 bases between the two germline ends. CDR1 is MGHDK, CDR2 SYGVNS, per germline. There are 16 residues in the CDR3. CDR3 nucleotides: TGTGCCAGCAGTGAAGGGAGACAGGCTTTTAATGAAAAACTGTTTTTT. This encodes CASSEGRQAFNEKLFF. The full variable domain, with the rest looked up from reference TRBV25-1 and TRBJ1-4, is EADIYQTPRYLVIGTGKKITLECSQTMGHDKMYWYQQDPGMELHLIHYSYGVNSTEKGDLSSESTVSRIRTEHFPLTLESARPSHTSQYLCASSEGRQAFNEKLFFGSGTQLSVL.

The chain recombines TRBV29-1 with TRBJ2-7; TRBD1 aligns across 7 bases. J was trimmed by 9 bases and V by 6 bases; bases with no gene match: 14. The germline CDR1 and CDR2 sequences are SQVTM and ANQGSEA. The CDR3 has 13 amino acids. The CDR3 coding sequence is TGCAGCGTAGCCCGGGACAGTCGTGGTGGGCAGTACTTC. Amino acid sequence: CSVARDSRGGQYF.

V usage is TRBV7-2 and J usage is TRBJ1-3; D gene unclear. The germline V and J ends were trimmed by 5 bases and 0 bases, with 17 bases remaining between them. Looked up from germline, CDR1 is SGHTA and CDR2 is FQGNSA. This CDR3 has 17 amino acids. CDR3 loop: CASSPKREAGSGNTIYF. The CDR3 DNA is TGTGCCAGCAGCCCAAAGCGGGAGGCAGGCTCTGGAAACACCATATATTTT.

The chain couples TRBV7-8 to TRBJ1-6; 8 nucleotides match TRBD1. The CDR3 has 16 amino acids. Per germline, CDR1 SGHVS and CDR2 FQNEAQ. Unmatched junction bases numbered 7, after V lost 4 bases and J lost 5 bases. The CDR3 coding sequence is TGTGCCAGCAGCTCTAGGACAGGGTTTGATAATTCACCCCTCCACTTT. Protein product: CASSSRTGFDNSPLHF. The whole variable domain, remainder taken from reference TRBV7-8 and TRBJ1-6, is GAGVSQSPRYKVAKRGQDVALRCDPISGHVSLFWYQQALGQGPEFLTYFQNEAQLDKSGLPSDRFFAERPEGSVSTLKIQRTQQEDSAVYLCASSSRTGFDNSPLHFGNGTRLTVT.